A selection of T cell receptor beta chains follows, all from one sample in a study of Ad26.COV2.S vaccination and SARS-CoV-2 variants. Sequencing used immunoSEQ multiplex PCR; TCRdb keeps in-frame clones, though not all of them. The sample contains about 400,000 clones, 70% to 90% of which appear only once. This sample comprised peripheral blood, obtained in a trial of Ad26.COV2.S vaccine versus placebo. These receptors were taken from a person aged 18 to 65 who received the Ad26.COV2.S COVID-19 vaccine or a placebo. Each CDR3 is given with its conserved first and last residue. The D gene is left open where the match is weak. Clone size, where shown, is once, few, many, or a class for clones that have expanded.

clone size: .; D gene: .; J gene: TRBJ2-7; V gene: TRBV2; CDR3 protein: CASSERHEQYF; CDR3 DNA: TGTGCCAGCAGTGAGAGGCACGAGCAGTACTTC
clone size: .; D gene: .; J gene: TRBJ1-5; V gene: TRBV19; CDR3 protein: CASSGDSQPQHF; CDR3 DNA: TGTGCCAGTAGTGGCGACAGTCAGCCCCAGCATTTT
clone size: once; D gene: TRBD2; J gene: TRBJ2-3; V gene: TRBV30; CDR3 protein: CAWSQTSGITDTQYF; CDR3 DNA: TGTGCCTGGAGTCAGACTAGCGGAATCACAGATACGCAGTATTTT
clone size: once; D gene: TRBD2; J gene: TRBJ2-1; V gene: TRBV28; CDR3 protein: CASLGELAGGNEQFF; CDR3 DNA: TGTGCCAGTCTAGGGGAACTAGCGGGGGGCAATGAGCAGTTCTTC
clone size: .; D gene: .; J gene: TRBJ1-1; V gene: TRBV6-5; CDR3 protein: CASSPSAGEGAEAFF; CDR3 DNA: TGTGCCAGCAGCCCATCGGCAGGGGAAGGCGCTGAAGCTTTCTTT
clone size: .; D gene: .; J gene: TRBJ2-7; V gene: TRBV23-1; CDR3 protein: CASSLTGDGMVNFYEQYF; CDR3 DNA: TGCGCCAGCAGTCTTACGGGAGATGGGATGGTGAATTTCTACGAGCAGTACTTC
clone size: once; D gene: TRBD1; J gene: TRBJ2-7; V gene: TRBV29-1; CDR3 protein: CSAGDTGQGYEQYF; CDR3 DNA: TGCAGCGCTGGGGACACGGGACAGGGATACGAGCAGTACTTC
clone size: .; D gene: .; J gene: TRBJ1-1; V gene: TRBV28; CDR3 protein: CASSLWQGLNTEAFF; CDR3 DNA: TGTGCCAGCAGTTTATGGCAGGGCCTGAACACTGAAGCTTTCTTT
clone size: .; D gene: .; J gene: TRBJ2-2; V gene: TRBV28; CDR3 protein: CASRTFTPSANTGELFF; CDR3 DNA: TGTGCCAGCAGGACTTTTACCCCTTCCGCGAACACCGGGGAGCTGTTTTTT
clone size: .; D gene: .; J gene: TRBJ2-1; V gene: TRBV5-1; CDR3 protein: CASSLVGRDNEQFF; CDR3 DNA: TGCGCCAGCAGCTTGGTGGGTCGGGACAATGAGCAGTTCTTC
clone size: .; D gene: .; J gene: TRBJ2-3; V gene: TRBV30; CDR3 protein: CAWAGLGTDTQYF; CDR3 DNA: TGTGCCTGGGCAGGTCTCGGCACAGATACGCAGTATTTT
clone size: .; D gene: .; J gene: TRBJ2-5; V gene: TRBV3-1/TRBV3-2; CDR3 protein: CASSQDRASWETQYF; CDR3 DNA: TGTGCCAGCAGCCAAGATCGGGCTAGCTGGGAGACCCAGTACTTC
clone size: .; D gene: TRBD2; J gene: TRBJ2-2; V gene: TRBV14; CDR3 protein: CASSQQAGVTGELFF; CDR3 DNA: TGTGCCAGCAGCCAACAAGCGGGAGTGACCGGGGAGCTGTTTTTT
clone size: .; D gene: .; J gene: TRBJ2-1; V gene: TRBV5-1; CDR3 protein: CASSLTASSYNEQFF; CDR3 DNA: TGCGCCAGCAGCCTAACTGCTAGCTCCTACAATGAGCAGTTCTTC
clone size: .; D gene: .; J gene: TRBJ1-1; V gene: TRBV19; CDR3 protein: CASSIVGPRAGRTEAFF; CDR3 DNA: TGTGCCAGTAGTATAGTCGGCCCCAGGGCTGGTCGCACTGAAGCTTTCTTT
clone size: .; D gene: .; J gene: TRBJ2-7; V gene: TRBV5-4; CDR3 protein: CASSSPGQYYEQYF; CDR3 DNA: TGTGCCAGCAGCTCCCCTGGACAATACTACGAGCAGTACTTC
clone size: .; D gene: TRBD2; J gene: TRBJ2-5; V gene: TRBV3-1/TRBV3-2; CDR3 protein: CASSPGRVETQYF; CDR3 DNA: TGTGCCAGCAGTCCAGGGAGGGTGGAGACCCAGTACTTC
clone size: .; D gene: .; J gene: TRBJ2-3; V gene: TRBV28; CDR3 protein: CASTPGSQGGYTQYF; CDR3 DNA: TGTGCCAGCACTCCCGGATCACAGGGAGGTTATACGCAGTATTTT
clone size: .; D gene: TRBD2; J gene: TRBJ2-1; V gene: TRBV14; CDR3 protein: CASSQGGRAYYNEQFF; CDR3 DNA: TGTGCCAGCAGCCAGGGTGGGAGGGCCTACTACAATGAGCAGTTCTTC
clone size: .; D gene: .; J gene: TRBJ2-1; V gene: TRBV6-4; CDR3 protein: CASSDTGLGEQFF; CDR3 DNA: TGTGCCAGCAGTGACACCGGGTTGGGTGAGCAGTTCTTC
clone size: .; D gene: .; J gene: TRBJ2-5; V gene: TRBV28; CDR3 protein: CASSLGQETQYF; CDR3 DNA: TGTGCCAGCAGTTTGGGTCAGGAGACCCAGTACTTC
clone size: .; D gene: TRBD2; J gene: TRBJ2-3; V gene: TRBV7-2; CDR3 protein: CASSLDPASGRAGTDTQYF; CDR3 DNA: TGTGCCAGCAGCTTAGATCCGGCTAGCGGGAGGGCGGGGACAGATACGCAGTATTTT
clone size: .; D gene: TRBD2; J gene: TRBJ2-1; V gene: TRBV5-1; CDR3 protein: CASSLLASGRGNEQFF; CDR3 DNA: TGCGCCAGCAGCTTGTTGGCTAGCGGGAGAGGCAATGAGCAGTTCTTC
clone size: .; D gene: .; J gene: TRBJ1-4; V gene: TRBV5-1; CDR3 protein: CASSLGGPGDEKLFF; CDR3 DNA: TGCGCCAGCAGCTTGGGGGGGCCCGGCGATGAAAAACTGTTTTTT
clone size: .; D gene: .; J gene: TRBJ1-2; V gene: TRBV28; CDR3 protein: CASSLLVSDIDNYGYTF; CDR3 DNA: TGTGCCAGCAGTTTATTGGTGAGCGACATAGACAACTATGGCTACACCTTC
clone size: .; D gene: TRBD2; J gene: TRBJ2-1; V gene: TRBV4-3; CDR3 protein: CASSQGGRGAHSVQFF; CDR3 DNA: TGCGCCAGCAGCCAAGGGGGGCGGGGGGCGCATTCCGTGCAGTTCTTC
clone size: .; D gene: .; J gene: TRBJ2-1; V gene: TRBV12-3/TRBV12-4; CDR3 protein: CASSSPLHEQFF; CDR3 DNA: TGTGCCAGCAGTTCCCCCCTACATGAGCAGTTCTTC
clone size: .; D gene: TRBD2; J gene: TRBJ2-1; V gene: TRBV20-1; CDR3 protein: CSASGTSGYNEQFF; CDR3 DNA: TGCAGTGCTAGTGGGACTAGCGGGTACAATGAGCAGTTCTTC
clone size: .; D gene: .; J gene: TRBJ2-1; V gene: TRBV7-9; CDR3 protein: CASSFLKFTSYNEQFF; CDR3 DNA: TGTGCCAGCAGCTTCCTAAAGTTCACCTCCTACAATGAGCAGTTCTTC
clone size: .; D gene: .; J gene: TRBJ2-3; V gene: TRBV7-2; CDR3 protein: CASSFRRDRVSDTQYF; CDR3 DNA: TGTGCCAGCAGCTTTCGTCGGGACCGGGTTTCGGATACGCAGTATTTT
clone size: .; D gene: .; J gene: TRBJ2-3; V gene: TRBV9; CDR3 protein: CASSRADPTDTQYF; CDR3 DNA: TGTGCCAGCAGCAGAGCGGACCCCACAGATACGCAGTATTTT
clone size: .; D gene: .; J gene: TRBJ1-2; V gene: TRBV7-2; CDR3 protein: CASSLERTNGYTF; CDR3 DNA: TGTGCCAGCAGCTTAGAGCGGACAAATGGCTACACCTTC
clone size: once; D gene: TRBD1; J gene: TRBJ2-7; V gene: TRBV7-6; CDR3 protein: CASSAGHRGPKTYEQYF; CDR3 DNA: TGTGCCAGCAGCGCCGGGCACAGGGGTCCTAAGACCTACGAGCAGTACTTC
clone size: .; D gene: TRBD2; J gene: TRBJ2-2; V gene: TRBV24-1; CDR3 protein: CATSDLTSGRGTGELFF; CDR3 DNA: TGTGCCACCAGTGACCTTACTAGCGGGAGAGGGACCGGGGAGCTGTTTTTT
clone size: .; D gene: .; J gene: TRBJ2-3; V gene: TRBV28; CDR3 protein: CASSPTLVDTQYF; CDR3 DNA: TGTGCCAGCAGTCCCACCTTAGTGGATACGCAGTATTTT
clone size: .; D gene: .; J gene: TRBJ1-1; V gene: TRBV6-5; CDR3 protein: CASSYSPSATEAFF; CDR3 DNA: TGTGCCAGCAGTTACTCCCCGTCTGCGACTGAAGCTTTCTTT
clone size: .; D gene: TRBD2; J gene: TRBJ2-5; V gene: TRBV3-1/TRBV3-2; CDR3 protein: CASSQDPGGQETQYF; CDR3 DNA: TGTGCCAGCAGCCAAGATCCGGGAGGGCAAGAGACCCAGTACTTC
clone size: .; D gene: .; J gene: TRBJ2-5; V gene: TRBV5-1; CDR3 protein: CASSSSFRETQYF; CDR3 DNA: TGCGCCAGCAGCTCTAGCTTTCGAGAGACCCAGTACTTC